The source of this T cell receptor (beta chain) is a study of T-cell reconstitution after alpha-beta-depleted transplantation in children. The CDR3 is 17 residues long. In germline, CDR1 is SGHRS, CDR2 YFSETQ. V was trimmed by 4 bases and J by 4 bases, leaving 20 bases between them. In its sample, this clonotype was seen a few times. Preparation of the TCRbeta library was carried out with unique molecular identifiers. A single record per CDR3 protein comes from TCRdb applying MiXCR to the PCR reads. The data hold about 640,000 distinct CDR3 sequences, with roughly 15% observed a single time. This material consisted of PBMCs from the stem cell graft donor, taken from the stem cell graft. J is TRBJ1-4 and V is TRBV5-1, with D perhaps TRBD1 (6 bases). This TCR was sampled from a human donor who donated a stem cell graft to a child with acute myeloid leukemia. The chain's CDR3 is CASSPRPTGSINEKLFF. CDR3 bases: TGCGCCAGCAGCCCAAGACCCACAGGGTCGATTAATGAAAAACTGTTTTTT.